This TCR beta chain was sequenced during a study of T-cell reconstitution after alpha-beta-depleted transplantation in children. This CDR3 has 19 amino acids. The germline V gene encodes CDR1 SGHAT and CDR2 FQNNGV. The V end lost 3 bases, the J end lost 2 bases, and 25 bases lay between the germline ends. Unique molecular identifiers featured in how the TCRbeta library was prepared. TCRdb analysed the PCR reads with MiXCR anew, one entry per CDR3 protein. Among around 680,000 distinct CDR3 sequences, approximately 15% were seen once, and the ten largest hold about 1.1%. The clonotype originates from a human donor who donated a stem cell graft to a child with acute myeloid leukemia. The J gene is TRBJ2-5, the V gene TRBV11-2, with a tentative D call TRBD1 (5 bases). Sequences were derived from PBMCs from the stem cell graft donor, sampled from the stem cell graft. CDR3 loop: CASSFNLRRTRLRQETQYF. In nucleotides, the CDR3 is TGTGCCAGCAGCTTCAACTTGAGAAGGACACGCCTGAGACAAGAGACCCAGTACTTC.